These 5 T cell receptor beta chains share one sample of origin, sequenced in a study of molecular identifiers for immune sequencing clone quantification. A single record per CDR3 protein comes from TCRdb applying MiXCR to the PCR reads. Of more than 85,000 distinct CDR3 sequences listed, 35% are singletons. Sequenced: naive CD8+ T cells from blood, with Jurkat cell RNA spiked in. Subset meaning: FACS-sorted CD8+CD4-CCR7+CD45RA+ naive T cells. The receptors derive from a human donor in good health. Some libraries in this study had Jurkat cell RNA spiked in.

On this clonotype itself: A much larger clonotype is one base distant, so this may be a read error. The chain combines TRBV29-1 with TRBJ2-2; possibly TRBD2 for D (5 bases). Looked up from germline, CDR1 is SQVTM and CDR2 is ANQGSEA. The CDR3 is 10 residues long. As DNA, the CDR3 is TGCAGCGTTTGGACCGGGGAGCTGGTTTTT. Amino acid sequence: CSVWTGELVF.

The chain has TRBV20-1 and TRBJ2-1; D remains ambiguous. Germline assignment: CDR1 DFQATT and CDR2 SNEGSKA (reference sequence). This CDR3 spans 16 amino acids. V was shortened by 3 bases and J by 0 bases, with 15 bases between the two germline ends. The CDR3: CSARGPPPLSYNEQFF. CDR3 bases: TGCAGTGCTAGGGGTCCGCCCCCTCTCTCCTACAATGAGCAGTTCTTC.

This clonotype showed up just a few times. The chain joins TRBV4-3 to TRBJ2-7, with 8 bases lining up with TRBD1. The length of the CDR3 is 16 residues. The germline gives CDR1 LGHNA, CDR2 YSLEER. V gave up 0 bases and J gave up 2 bases; unmatched junction bases: 6. The CDR3 here is CASSQDPGQGAYEQYF. The CDR3 DNA sequence: TGCGCCAGCAGCCAAGATCCTGGACAGGGCGCCTACGAGCAGTACTTC.

This clonotype was counted ten times or more. The V call is TRBV5-6, the J call TRBJ1-5; tentatively, D is TRBD1 (5 bases). CDR1 and CDR2 (germline): SGHDT, YYEEEE. The germline V and J ends were trimmed by 5 bases and 2 bases, with 8 bases remaining between them. This CDR3 region has 13 residues. The CDR3 region has the DNA TGTGCCAGCAGTGGGGGTGGCAATCAGCCCCAGCATTTT. Protein sequence: CASSGGGNQPQHF.

The DNA for the CDR3 is TGCAGCGTTGAAGATTATCCCGTGACAGATACGCAGTATTTT. It is translated as CSVEDYPVTDTQYF. The rearrangement joins TRBV29-1 to TRBJ2-3; D not resolved. CDR1 SQVTM and CDR2 ANQGSEA come from the germline V gene. The CDR3 loop spans 14 amino acids. The V end was cut by 0 bases, the J end by 3 bases, with 10 bases between.